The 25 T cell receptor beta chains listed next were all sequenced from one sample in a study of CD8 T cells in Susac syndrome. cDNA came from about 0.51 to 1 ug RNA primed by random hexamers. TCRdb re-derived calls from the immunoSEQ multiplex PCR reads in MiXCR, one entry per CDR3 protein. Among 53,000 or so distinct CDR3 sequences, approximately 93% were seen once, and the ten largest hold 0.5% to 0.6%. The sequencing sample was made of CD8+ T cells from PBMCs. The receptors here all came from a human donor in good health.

The CDR3 sequence: CSATLTGTYEQYF. The CDR3 bases are TGCAGTGCTACCCTGACTGGGACCTACGAGCAGTACTTC. This chain connects TRBV20-1 to TRBJ2-7; D is undetermined. CDR3 length: 13 amino acids. Germline V gives CDR1 DFQATT, CDR2 SNEGSKA (reference sequence). Trimming removed 4 bases at V and 2 bases at J, with 12 bases between.

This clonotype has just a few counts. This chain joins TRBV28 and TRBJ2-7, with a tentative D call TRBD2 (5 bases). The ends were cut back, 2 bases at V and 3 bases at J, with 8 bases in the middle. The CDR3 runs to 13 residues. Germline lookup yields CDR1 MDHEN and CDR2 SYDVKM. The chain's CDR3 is CASSLAGHYEQYF. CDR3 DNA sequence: TGTGCCAGCAGTTTAGCGGGCCACTACGAGCAGTACTTC.

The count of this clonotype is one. The CDR3 DNA sequence: TGCGCCAGCAGCTTGGCCGCGGGACAGGGTGTCACCGGGGAGCTGTTTTTT. It yields the protein CASSLAAGQGVTGELFF. The chain has TRBV5-1 and TRBJ2-2; 9 bases agree with TRBD1. Germline V lookup: CDR1 SGHRS, CDR2 YFSETQ. The CDR3 has 17 residues. Trimming took 0 bases from V and 4 from J; bases not matched to a gene: 7.

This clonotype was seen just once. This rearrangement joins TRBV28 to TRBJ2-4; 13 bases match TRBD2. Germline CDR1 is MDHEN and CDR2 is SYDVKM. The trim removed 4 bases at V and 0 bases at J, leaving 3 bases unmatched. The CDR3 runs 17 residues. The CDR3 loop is CASSWGLAGIAKNIQYF. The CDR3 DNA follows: TGTGCCAGCAGTTGGGGACTAGCGGGAATAGCCAAAAACATTCAGTACTTC.

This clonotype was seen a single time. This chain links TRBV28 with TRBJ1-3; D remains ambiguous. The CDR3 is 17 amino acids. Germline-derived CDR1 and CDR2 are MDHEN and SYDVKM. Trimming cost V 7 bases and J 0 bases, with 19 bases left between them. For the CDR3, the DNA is TGTGCCAGCACCCCGTCGGGCCCTGAAAACTCTGGAAACACCATATATTTT. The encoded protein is CASTPSGPENSGNTIYF.

The CDR3 DNA reads as TGTGCCAGCAACCTGATGGACAGGGGGCTCTACAATGAGCAGTTCTTC. Residues: CASNLMDRGLYNEQFF. The chain employs TRBV5-4 and TRBJ2-1; TRBD1 matches 11 bases. J lost 3 bases, V lost 6 bases, and 8 bases had no gene match. The CDR3 spans 16 residues. Germline-derived CDR1 and CDR2 are SGHNT and YYREEE (reference sequence).

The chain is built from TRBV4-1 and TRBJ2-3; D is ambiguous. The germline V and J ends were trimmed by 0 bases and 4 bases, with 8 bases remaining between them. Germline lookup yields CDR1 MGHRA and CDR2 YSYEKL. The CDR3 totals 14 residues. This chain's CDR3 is CASSQDRLPDTQYF. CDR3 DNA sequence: TGCGCCAGCAGCCAAGACAGACTCCCAGATACGCAGTATTTT.

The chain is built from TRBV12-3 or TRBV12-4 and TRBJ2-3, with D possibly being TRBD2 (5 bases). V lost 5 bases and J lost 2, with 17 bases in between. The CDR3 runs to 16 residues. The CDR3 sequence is CASSPGGSMITDTQYF. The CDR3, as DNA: TGTGCCAGCAGTCCCGGAGGCTCCATGATCACAGATACGCAGTATTTT.

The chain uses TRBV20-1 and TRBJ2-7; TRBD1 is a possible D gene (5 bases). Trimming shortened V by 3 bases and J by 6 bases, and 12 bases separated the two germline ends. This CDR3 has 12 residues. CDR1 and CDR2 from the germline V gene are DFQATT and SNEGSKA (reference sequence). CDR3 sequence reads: CSARVAGLEQYF. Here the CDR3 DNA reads TGCAGTGCTAGGGTGGCAGGGCTCGAGCAGTACTTC.

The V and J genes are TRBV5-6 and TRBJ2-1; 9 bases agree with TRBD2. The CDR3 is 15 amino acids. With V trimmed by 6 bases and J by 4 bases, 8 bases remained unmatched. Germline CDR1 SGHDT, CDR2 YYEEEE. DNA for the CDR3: TGTGCCAGCACCCTTAGCGGGAGCCCGTACAATGAGCAGTTCTTC. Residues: CASTLSGSPYNEQFF.

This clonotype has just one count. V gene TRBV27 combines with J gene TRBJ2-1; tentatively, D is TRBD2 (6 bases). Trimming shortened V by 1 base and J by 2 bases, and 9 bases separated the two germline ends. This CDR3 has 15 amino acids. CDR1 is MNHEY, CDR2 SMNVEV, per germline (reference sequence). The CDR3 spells CASSLFASAYNEQFF. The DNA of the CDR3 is TGTGCCAGCAGTTTATTCGCTAGCGCCTACAATGAGCAGTTCTTC.

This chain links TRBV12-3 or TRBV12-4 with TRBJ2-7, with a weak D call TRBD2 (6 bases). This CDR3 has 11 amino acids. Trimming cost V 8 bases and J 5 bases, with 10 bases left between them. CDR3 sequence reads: CASRGSHEQYF. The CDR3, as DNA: TGTGCCAGCCGGGGGAGTCACGAGCAGTACTTC.

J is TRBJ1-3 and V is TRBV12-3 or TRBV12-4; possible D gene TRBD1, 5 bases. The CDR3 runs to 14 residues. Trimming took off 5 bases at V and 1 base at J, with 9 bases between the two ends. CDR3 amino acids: CASSTPGSGNTIYF. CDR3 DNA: TGTGCCAGCAGTACCCCAGGGTCTGGAAACACCATATATTTT.

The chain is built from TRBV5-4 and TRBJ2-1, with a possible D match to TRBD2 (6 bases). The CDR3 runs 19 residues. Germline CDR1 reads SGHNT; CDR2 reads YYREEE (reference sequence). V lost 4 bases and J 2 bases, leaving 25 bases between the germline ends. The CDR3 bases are TGTGCCAGCAGCCTCAAGGGACTGGGGCCTGGCGGTCCCTACAATGAGCAGTTCTTC. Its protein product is CASSLKGLGPGGPYNEQFF.

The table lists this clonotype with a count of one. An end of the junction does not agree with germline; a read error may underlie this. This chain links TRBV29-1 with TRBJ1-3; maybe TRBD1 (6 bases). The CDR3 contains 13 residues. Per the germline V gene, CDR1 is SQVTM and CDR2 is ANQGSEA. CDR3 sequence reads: CSVVLDSRNTKYF. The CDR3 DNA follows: TGCAGCGTTGTATTGGACAGTAGGAACACCAAATATTTT.

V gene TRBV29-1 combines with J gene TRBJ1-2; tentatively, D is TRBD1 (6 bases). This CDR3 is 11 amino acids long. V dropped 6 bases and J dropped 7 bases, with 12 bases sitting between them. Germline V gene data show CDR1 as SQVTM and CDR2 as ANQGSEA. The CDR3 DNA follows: TGCAGCGTCCCGGAGGGGGGTGGCTACACCTTC. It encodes CSVPEGGGYTF.

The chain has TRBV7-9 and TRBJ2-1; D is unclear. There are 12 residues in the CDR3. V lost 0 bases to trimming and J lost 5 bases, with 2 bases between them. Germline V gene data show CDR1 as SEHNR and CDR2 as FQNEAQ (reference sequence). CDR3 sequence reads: CASSLADNEQFF. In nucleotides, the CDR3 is TGTGCCAGCAGCTTAGCCGACAATGAGCAGTTCTTC.

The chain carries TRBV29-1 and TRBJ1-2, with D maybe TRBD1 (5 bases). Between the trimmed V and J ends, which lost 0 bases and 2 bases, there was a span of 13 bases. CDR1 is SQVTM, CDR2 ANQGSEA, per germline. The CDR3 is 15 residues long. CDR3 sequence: CSVEDQVGGNYGYTF. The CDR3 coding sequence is TGCAGCGTTGAAGATCAGGTGGGGGGGAACTATGGCTACACCTTC.

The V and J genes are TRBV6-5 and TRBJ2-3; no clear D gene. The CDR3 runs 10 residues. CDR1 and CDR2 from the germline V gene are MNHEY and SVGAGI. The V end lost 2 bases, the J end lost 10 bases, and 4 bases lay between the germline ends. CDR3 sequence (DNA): TGTGCCAGCAGTTACCCCCCGCAGTATTTT. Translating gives CASSYPPQYF.

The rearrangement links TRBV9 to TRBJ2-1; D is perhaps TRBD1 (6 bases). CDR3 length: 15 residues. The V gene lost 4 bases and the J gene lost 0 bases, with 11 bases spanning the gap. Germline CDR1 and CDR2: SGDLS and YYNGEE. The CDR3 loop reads CASSQGRVSYNEQFF. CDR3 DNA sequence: TGTGCCAGCAGCCAGGGGCGGGTCTCCTACAATGAGCAGTTCTTC.

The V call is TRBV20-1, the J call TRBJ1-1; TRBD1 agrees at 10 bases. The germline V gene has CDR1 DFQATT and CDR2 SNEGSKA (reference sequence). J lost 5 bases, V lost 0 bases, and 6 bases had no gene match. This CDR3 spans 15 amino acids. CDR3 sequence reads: CSARDRGQGNTEAFF. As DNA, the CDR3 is TGCAGTGCTAGAGATCGGGGACAGGGGAATACTGAAGCTTTCTTT.

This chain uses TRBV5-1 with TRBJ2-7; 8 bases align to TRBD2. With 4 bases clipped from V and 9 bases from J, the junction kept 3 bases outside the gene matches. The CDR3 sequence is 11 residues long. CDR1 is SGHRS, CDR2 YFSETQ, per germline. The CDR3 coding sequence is TGCGCCAGCAGCCCGGGAGGGGGGCAGTACTTC. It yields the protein CASSPGGGQYF. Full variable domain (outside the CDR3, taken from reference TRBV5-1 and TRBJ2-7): KAGVTQTPRYLIKTRGQQVTLSCSPISGHRSVSWYQQTPGQGLQFLFEYFSETQRNKGNFPGRFSGRQFSNSRSEMNVSTLELGDSALYLCASSPGGGQYFGPGTRLTVT.

The CDR3 here is CATSRDRGGRTAETQYF. The CDR3 nucleotides read TGTGCCACCAGCAGAGATCGCGGCGGGAGGACGGCAGAGACCCAGTACTTC. This chain joins TRBV15 and TRBJ2-5; the match to TRBD2 covers 8 bases. The germline V gene encodes CDR1 LNHNV and CDR2 YYDKDF (reference sequence). J gave up 4 bases and V 0 bases, and 10 bases lay outside the gene matches. The CDR3 has 17 amino acids.

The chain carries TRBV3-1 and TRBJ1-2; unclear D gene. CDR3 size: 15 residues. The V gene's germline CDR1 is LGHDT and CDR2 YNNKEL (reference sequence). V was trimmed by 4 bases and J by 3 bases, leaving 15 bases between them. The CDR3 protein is CASSPTPSGDYGYTF. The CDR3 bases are TGTGCCAGCAGCCCTACCCCATCTGGGGACTATGGCTACACCTTC.

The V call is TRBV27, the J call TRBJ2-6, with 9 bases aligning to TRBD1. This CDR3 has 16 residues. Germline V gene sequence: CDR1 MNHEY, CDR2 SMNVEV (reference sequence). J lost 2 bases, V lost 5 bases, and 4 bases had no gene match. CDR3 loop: CASSRQGVTGANVLTF. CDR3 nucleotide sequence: TGTGCCAGCAGTCGACAGGGGGTTACTGGGGCCAACGTCCTGACTTTC. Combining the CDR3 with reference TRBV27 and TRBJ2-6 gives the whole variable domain EAQVTQNPRYLITVTGKKLTVTCSQNMNHEYMSWYRQDPGLGLRQIYYSMNVEVTDKGDVPEGYKVSRKEKRNFPLILESPSPNQTSLYFCASSRQGVTGANVLTFGAGSRLTVL.